This TCR beta chain was sequenced for a study of identifying expanded T cells in peripheral blood. Findings and caveats of the study: Differentially abundant clones: about 1.1 between replicates, 16.4 at 2 to 3 weeks, less than 25 at four.

In the case of this clone: No antigen is known for it.

Profiled with immunoSEQ multiplex PCR; TCRdb holds only in-frame clones, not every one. The sample consists of about 89,000 clones, about 87% of them appearing once. The sample taken for sequencing was blood. The TCR was taken from a person aged 18 to 70 in good health.

CDR3 sequence (DNA): TGTGCCAGCAGAGGACATGGGGCGAGCAATCAGCCCCAGCATTTT. This encodes CASRGHGASNQPQHF. V usage is TRBV28 and J usage is TRBJ1-5, with TRBD1 as a possible D gene (5 bases). CDR1 is MDHEN and CDR2 is SYDVKM in the germline V gene. Deletions cut 6 bases from V and 1 base from J, with 13 bases between. The CDR3 has 15 amino acids.